The 14 T cell receptor beta chains presented below share a single source sample, sequenced in a study of T cell responses to AZD1222 COVID-19 vaccine. Method: immunoSEQ multiplex PCR; TCRdb's copy keeps in-frame clones and lacks some. The table has some 110,000 clones, approximately 83% seen once. Sequencing used peripheral blood, obtained on day 0 of AZD1222 vaccination. The receptors come from an adult in good health.

A single count supports this clone. The chain is built from TRBV3-1 (or the pseudogene TRBV3-2) and TRBJ1-2, with 7 bases matching TRBD1. CDR1 is LGHDT, CDR2 YNNKEL, per germline (reference sequence). The CDR3 is made up of 15 amino acids. J lost 5 bases, V lost 6 bases, and 12 bases had no gene match. The CDR3 coding sequence is TGTGCCAGCAGGCCTCAGACAGGGTTAAATTATGGCTACACCTTC. Translation gives CASRPQTGLNYGYTF.

This clone was seen a single time. J is TRBJ1-1 and V is TRBV7-9; a weak D match, TRBD1 (5 bases). This CDR3 region has 13 residues. Trimming cost V 5 bases and J 4 bases, with 11 bases left between them. Germline V gives CDR1 SEHNR, CDR2 FQNEAQ (reference sequence). The CDR3 region is CASSPVGGTEAFF. CDR3 bases: TGTGCCAGCAGCCCCGTTGGGGGCACTGAAGCTTTCTTT.

The chain couples TRBV30 to TRBJ2-1, with D perhaps matching TRBD1 (6 bases). This CDR3 contains 13 residues. Germline-derived CDR1 and CDR2 are GTSNPN and SVGIG (reference sequence). V was trimmed by 5 bases and J by 0 bases, leaving 8 bases between them. The CDR3 protein is CAWDRTSYNEQFF. In DNA, the CDR3 is TGTGCCTGGGACAGGACCTCCTACAATGAGCAGTTCTTC.

The chain carries TRBV5-1 and TRBJ1-6, with a weak D call TRBD1 (5 bases). This CDR3 has 14 residues. V lost 4 bases and J 6 bases, leaving 11 bases between the germline ends. CDR1 is SGHRS and CDR2 is YFSETQ in the germline V gene. The CDR3 DNA is TGCGCCAGCAGCCCAGGGAGCCTTAATTCACCCCTCCACTTT. Its translation: CASSPGSLNSPLHF.

This chain connects TRBV6-1 to TRBJ1-5; 10 nucleotides agree with TRBD1. The V gene end was trimmed by 1 base and the J gene end by 5 bases; junction bases not matched to a gene: 2. The germline V gene has CDR1 MNHNS and CDR2 SASEGT. There are 15 residues in the CDR3. The CDR3 here is CASSEGGQGYQPQHF. CDR3 coding DNA: TGTGCCAGCAGTGAAGGGGGACAGGGGTATCAGCCCCAGCATTTT.

The chain carries TRBV5-4 and TRBJ2-6; D might be TRBD1 (5 bases). CDR3 size: 14 residues. Between the trimmed V and J ends, which lost 8 bases and 0 bases, there was a span of 9 bases. In germline, CDR1 is SGHNT, CDR2 YYREEE (reference sequence). The CDR3 is CASTGNSGANVLTF. CDR3 DNA sequence: TGTGCCAGTACAGGTAACTCTGGGGCCAACGTCCTGACTTTC.

This clone was counted only a few times. V and J are TRBV3-1 (or the pseudogene TRBV3-2) and TRBJ2-2, with D unresolved. Looked up from germline, CDR1 is LGHDT and CDR2 is YNNKEL (reference sequence). CDR3 length: 15 residues. Trimming stripped 3 bases from V and 7 bases from J, with 15 bases between. The CDR3 coding sequence is TGTGCCAGCAGCCATAGTCGTGAGTGGGGCGGGGAGCTGTTTTTT. It encodes CASSHSREWGGELFF.

This clone was counted between two and nine times. The rearrangement uses TRBV28 and TRBJ1-5, with TRBD1 identical over 7 bases. The length of the CDR3 is 17 residues. J gave up 4 bases and V 2 bases, and 11 bases lay outside the gene matches. Per the germline V gene, CDR1 is MDHEN and CDR2 is SYDVKM. The chain's CDR3 is CASSLPLTGRGNQPQHF. The CDR3 DNA is TGTGCCAGCAGTTTACCCCTGACAGGGAGGGGGAATCAGCCCCAGCATTTT.

The chain combines TRBV10-1 with TRBJ2-7; 8 positions agree with TRBD1. V lost 8 bases and J lost 1; bases outside the gene matches: 13. This CDR3 has 16 amino acids. CDR1 is WNHNN, CDR2 SYGVQD, per germline (reference sequence). The chain's CDR3 is CASRDWDRCTSYEQYF. The CDR3 DNA reads as TGCGCCAGCCGGGATTGGGACAGGTGCACTTCCTACGAGCAGTACTTC.

The chain recombines TRBV14 with TRBJ1-1, with 7 bases that match TRBD1. Germline CDR1 reads SGHDN; CDR2 reads FVKESK. The junction had 2 bases not matched to a gene; V was cut back by 1 base and J by 3 bases. The CDR3 loop spans 14 amino acids. CDR3 nucleotides: TGTGCCAGCAGCCAAGGAGGGACAGACACTGAAGCTTTCTTT. Translated: CASSQGGTDTEAFF.

V gene TRBV18 combines with J gene TRBJ1-1; no clear D. The CDR3 is made up of 13 amino acids. V was trimmed by 5 bases and J by 2 bases, leaving 9 bases between them. Germline V gene data show CDR1 as KGHSH and CDR2 as LQKENI. The CDR3 nucleotides are TGTGCCAGCTCAGATGGGAGTAACACTGAAGCTTTCTTT. It encodes CASSDGSNTEAFF.

The chain links TRBV5-6 to TRBJ1-4; D is possibly TRBD1 (5 bases). The germline V and J ends were trimmed by 0 bases and 5 bases, with 17 bases remaining between them. Germline V lookup: CDR1 SGHDT, CDR2 YYEEEE. The CDR3 length is 17 residues. CDR3 region: CASSLGIPGDGNEKLFF. The CDR3, as DNA: TGTGCCAGCAGCTTGGGCATCCCGGGGGACGGAAATGAAAAACTGTTTTTT.

This clone appeared a single time. The gene calls are TRBV4-2 and TRBJ1-2, with D perhaps TRBD1 (6 bases). V was shortened by 4 bases and J by 2 bases, with 14 bases between the two germline ends. The CDR3 extends over 15 amino acids. Germline V gives CDR1 LGHNA, CDR2 YNFKEQ. The CDR3: CASSPTGRGNYGYTF. The CDR3 bases are TGTGCCAGCAGCCCCACAGGGAGGGGGAACTATGGCTACACCTTC.

The chain couples TRBV3-1 (or the pseudogene TRBV3-2) to TRBJ1-5; 7 nucleotides align to TRBD1. This CDR3 has 13 amino acids. The junction had 1 base not matched to a gene; V was cut back by 2 bases and J by 6 bases. Looked up from germline, CDR1 is LGHDT and CDR2 is YNNKEL (reference sequence). The CDR3 nucleotides read TGTGCCAGCAGCCAACAGGGGGGTCAGCCCCAGCATTTT. Amino acids: CASSQQGGQPQHF.